Described below is a single TCR beta chain sequence and its context. TCRdb passed the RT-PCR reads through MiXCR, listing each CDR3 protein once. The table lists around 13,000 distinct CDR3 sequences, 70% to 90% of them singletons. The data stem from a study of yellow fever vaccine responses in identical twins. CDR3 length equals 14 residues. Germline assignment: CDR1 SGHNT and CDR2 YENEEA. The V gene lost 6 bases and the J gene lost 5 bases, with 14 bases spanning the gap. This clonotype originated in a woman aged 18-35 years who received the yellow fever vaccine. This material consisted of T cells from blood (PBMCs), unsorted or a sorted subset (not recorded which), taken before or after yellow fever vaccination (not recorded which). The genes are TRBV11-3 and TRBJ1-3; D is undetermined. The CDR3 protein is CASRLGSTRNTIYF. The DNA of the CDR3 is TGTGCCAGCAGGCTAGGGAGTACACGAAACACCATATATTTT. Combining the CDR3 with reference TRBV11-3 and TRBJ1-3 gives the whole variable domain EAGVVQSPRYKIIEKKQPVAFWCNPISGHNTLYWYLQNLGQGPELLIRYENEEAVDDSQLPKDRFSAERLKGVDSTLKIQPAELGDSAVYLCASRLGSTRNTIYFGEGSWLTVV.